This TCR beta chain is from a study of early T cells in non-severe SARS-CoV-2 infection. A single record per CDR3 protein comes from TCRdb applying MiXCR to the 5' RACE reads. Among 50,000 to 65,000 distinct CDR3 sequences listed, less than 9.5% were seen once. Germline-derived CDR1 and CDR2 are KGHDR and SFDVKD. V was shortened by 11 bases and J by 5 bases, with 17 bases between the two germline ends. The CDR3 extends over 14 amino acids. This TCR was sampled from an adult who was a healthcare worker with PCR-confirmed SARS-CoV-2 infection or an uninfected control (not recorded which). The starting material was whole blood, obtained at baseline. The chain is built from TRBV24-1 and TRBJ1-4, with D possibly matching TRBD1 (6 bases). The CDR3 loop is CASHLRGINEKLFF. CDR3 DNA sequence: TGTGCCAGTCACCTCAGGGGAATCAATGAAAAACTGTTTTTT.